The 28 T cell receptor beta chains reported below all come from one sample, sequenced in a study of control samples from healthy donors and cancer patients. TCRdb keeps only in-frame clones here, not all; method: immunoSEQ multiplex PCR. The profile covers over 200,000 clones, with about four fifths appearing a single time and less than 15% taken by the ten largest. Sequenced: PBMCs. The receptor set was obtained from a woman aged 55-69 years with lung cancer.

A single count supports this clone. CDR3 DNA sequence: TGTGCCAGCAGTGAATATGGGATTGGTGAAAAACTGTTTTTT. Amino acid sequence: CASSEYGIGEKLFF. The rearrangement joins TRBV2 to TRBJ1-4; D unresolved. The germline gives CDR1 SNHLY, CDR2 FYNNEI. CDR3 length equals 14 residues. Trimming took 2 bases from V and 7 from J, leaving 11 bases between them.

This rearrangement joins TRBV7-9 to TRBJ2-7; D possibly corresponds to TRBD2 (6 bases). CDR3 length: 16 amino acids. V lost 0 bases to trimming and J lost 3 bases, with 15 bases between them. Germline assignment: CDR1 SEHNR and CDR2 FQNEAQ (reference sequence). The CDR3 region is CASSLARDWGNYEQYF. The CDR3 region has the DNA TGTGCCAGCAGCTTAGCGAGGGACTGGGGGAACTACGAGCAGTACTTC.

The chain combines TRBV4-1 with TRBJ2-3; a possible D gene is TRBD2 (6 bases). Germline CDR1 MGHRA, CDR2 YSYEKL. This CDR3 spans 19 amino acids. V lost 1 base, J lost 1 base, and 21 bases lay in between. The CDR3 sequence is CASSQGVIRAGIGTDTQYF. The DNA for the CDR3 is TGCGCCAGCAGCCAAGGGGTGATTAGGGCGGGGATAGGCACAGATACGCAGTATTTT.

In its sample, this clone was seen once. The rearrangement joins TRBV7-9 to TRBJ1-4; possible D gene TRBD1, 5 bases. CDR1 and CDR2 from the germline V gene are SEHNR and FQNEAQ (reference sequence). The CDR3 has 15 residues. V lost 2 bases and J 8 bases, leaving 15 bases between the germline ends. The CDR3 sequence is CASSLMSGSGEKLFF. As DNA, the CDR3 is TGTGCCAGCAGCTTAATGTCCGGGTCAGGGGAAAAACTGTTTTTT. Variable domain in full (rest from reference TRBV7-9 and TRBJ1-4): DTGVSQNPRHKITKRGQNVTFRCDPISEHNRLYWYRQTLGQGPEFLTYFQNEAQLEKSRLLSDRFSAERPKGSFSTLEIQRTEQGDSAMYLCASSLMSGSGEKLFFGSGTQLSVL.

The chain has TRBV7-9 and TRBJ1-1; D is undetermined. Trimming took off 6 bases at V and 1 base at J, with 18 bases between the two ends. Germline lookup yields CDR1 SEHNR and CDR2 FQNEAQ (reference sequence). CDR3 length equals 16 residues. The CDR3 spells CASSSLTGKGNTEAFF. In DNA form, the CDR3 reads TGTGCCAGCAGTTCCTTGACGGGAAAGGGGAACACTGAAGCTTTCTTT.

CDR3 bases: TGTGCCAGCAGTGAAGAGGCAGGGGCCAATCAGCCCCAGCATTTT. Its translation is CASSEEAGANQPQHF. The chain links TRBV6-1 to TRBJ1-5, with a tentative D call TRBD1 (6 bases). Trimming removed 1 base from V and 3 bases from J, with 10 bases in between. Germline-derived CDR1 and CDR2 are MNHNS and SASEGT. The CDR3 extends over 15 amino acids.

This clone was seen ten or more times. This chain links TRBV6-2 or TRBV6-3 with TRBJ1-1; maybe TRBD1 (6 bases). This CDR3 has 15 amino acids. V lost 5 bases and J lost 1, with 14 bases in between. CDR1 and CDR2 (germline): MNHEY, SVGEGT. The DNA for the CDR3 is TGTGCCAGCAGTACATACAGGGAGGAGAACACTGAAGCTTTCTTT. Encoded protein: CASSTYREENTEAFF.

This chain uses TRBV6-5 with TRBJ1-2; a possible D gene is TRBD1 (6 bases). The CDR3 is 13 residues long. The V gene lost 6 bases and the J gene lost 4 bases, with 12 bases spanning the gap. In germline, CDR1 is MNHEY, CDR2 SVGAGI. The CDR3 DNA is TGTGCCAGCAGCCAACAGGGAGTCTATGGCTACACCTTC. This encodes CASSQQGVYGYTF.

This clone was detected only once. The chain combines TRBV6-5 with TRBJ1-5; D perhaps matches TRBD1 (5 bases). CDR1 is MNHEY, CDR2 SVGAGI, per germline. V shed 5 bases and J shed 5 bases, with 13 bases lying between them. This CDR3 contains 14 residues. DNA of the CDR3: TGTGCCAGCAGTCCTGACGGGACTTATCAGCCCCAGCATTTT. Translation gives CASSPDGTYQPQHF.

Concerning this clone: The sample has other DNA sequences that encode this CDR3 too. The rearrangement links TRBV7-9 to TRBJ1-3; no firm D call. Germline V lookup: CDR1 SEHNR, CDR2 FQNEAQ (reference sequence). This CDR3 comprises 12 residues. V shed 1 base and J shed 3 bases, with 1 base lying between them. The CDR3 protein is CASSLDGNTIYF. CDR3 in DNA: TGTGCCAGCAGCTTAGATGGAAACACCATATATTTT.

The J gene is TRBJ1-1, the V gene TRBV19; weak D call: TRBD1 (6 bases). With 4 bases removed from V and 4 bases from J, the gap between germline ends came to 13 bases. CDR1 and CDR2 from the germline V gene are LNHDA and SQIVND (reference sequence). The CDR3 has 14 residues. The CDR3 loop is CASSNRGGPTEAFF. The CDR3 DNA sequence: TGTGCCAGTAGTAACAGAGGGGGGCCCACTGAAGCTTTCTTT.

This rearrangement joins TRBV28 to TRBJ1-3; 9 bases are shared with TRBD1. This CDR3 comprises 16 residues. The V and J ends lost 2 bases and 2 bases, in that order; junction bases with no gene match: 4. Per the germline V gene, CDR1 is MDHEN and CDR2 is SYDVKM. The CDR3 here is CASSLGTGRTGNTIYF. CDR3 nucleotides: TGTGCCAGCAGTTTAGGGACAGGGAGAACTGGAAACACCATATATTTT.

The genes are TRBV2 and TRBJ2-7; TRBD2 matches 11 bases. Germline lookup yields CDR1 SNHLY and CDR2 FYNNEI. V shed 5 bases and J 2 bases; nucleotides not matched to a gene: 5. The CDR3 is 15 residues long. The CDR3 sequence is CASSSGTSGTYEQYF. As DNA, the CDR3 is TGTGCCAGCAGTTCCGGGACTAGCGGAACCTACGAGCAGTACTTC.

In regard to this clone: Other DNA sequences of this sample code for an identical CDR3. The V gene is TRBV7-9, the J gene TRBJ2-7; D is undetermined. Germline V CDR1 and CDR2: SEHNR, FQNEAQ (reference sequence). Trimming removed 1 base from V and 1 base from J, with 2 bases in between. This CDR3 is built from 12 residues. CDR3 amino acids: CASSLESYEQYF. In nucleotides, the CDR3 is TGTGCCAGCAGCTTAGAGTCCTACGAGCAGTACTTC.

In DNA form, the CDR3 reads TGTGCCAGCAGTGGTAGCGGGGGGCTCACAGATACGCAGTATTTT. This translates into CASSGSGGLTDTQYF. The chain has TRBV2 and TRBJ2-3, with TRBD2 identical over 10 bases. The length of the CDR3 is 15 residues. V trimming: 4 bases; J trimming: 2 bases; junction bases outside the gene matches: 3. Germline CDR1 is SNHLY and CDR2 is FYNNEI. Filled out from reference TRBV2 and TRBJ2-3, the complete variable domain reads EPEVTQTPSHQVTQMGQEVILRCVPISNHLYFYWYRQILGQKVEFLVSFYNNEISEKSEIFDDQFSVERPDGSNFTLKIRSTKLEDSAMYFCASSGSGGLTDTQYFGPGTRLTVL.

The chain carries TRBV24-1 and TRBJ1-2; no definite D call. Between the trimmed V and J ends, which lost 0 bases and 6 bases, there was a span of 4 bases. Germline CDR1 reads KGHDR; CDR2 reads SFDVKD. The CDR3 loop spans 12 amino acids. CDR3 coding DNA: TGTGCCACCAGTGATTTGCGGCATGGCTACACCTTC. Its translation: CATSDLRHGYTF.

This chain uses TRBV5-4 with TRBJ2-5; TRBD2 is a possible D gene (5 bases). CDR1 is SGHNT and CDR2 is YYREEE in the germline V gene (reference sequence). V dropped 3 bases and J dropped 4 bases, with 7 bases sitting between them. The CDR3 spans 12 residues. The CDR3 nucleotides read TGTGCCAGCAGCTCGGGGTCAGAGACCCAGTACTTC. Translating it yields CASSSGSETQYF.

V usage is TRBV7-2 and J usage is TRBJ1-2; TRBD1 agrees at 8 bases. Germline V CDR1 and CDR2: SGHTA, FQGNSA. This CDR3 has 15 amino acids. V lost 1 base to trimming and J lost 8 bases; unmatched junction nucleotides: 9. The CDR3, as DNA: TGTGCCAGCAGCTTAGGTGGGCAGGGGGCGCGCGGCTACACCTTC. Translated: CASSLGGQGARGYTF. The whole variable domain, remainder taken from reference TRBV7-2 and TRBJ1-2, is GAGVSQSPSNKVTEKGKDVELRCDPISGHTALYWYRQSLGQGLEFLIYFQGNSAPDKSGLPSDRFSAERTGGSVSTLTIQRTQQEDSAVYLCASSLGGQGARGYTFGSGTRLTVV.

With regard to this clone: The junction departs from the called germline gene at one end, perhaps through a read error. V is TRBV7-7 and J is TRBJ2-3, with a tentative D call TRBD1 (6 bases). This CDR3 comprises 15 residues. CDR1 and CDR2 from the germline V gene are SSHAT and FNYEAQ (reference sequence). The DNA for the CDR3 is TGTGCTAGCAGCTTACAAGGGGGAAGCACAGATACGCAGTATTTT. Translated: CASSLQGGSTDTQYF. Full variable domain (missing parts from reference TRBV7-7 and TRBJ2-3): GAGVSQSPRYKVTKRGQDVTLRCDPISSHATLYWYQQALGQGPEFLTYFNYEAQPDKSGLPSDRFSAERPEGSISTLTIQRTEQRDSAMYRCASSLQGGSTDTQYFGPGTRLTVL.

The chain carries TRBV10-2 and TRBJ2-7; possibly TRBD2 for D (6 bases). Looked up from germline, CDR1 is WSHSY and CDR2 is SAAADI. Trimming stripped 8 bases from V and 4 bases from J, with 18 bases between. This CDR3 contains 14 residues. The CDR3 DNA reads TGCGCCAGCGGACCCGGGGGACGGGGATACGAGCAGTACTTC. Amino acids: CASGPGGRGYEQYF.

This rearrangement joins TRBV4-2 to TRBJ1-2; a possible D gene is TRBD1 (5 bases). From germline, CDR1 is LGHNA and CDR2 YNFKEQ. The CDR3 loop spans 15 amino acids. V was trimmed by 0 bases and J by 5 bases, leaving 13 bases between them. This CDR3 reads CASSQEYRGRYGYTF. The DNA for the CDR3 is TGTGCCAGCAGCCAAGAGTACCGGGGGAGGTATGGCTACACCTTC.

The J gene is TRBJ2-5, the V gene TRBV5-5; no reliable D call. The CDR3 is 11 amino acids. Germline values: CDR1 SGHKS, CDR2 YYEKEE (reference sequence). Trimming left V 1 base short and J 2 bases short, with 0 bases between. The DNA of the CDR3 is TGTGCCAGCAGCTTGCAAGAGACCCAGTACTTC. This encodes CASSLQETQYF. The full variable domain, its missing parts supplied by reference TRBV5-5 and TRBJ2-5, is DAGVTQSPTHLIKTRGQQVTLRCSPISGHKSVSWYQQVLGQGPQFIFQYYEKEERGRGNFPDRFSARQFPNYSSELNVNALLLGDSALYLCASSLQETQYFGPGTRLLVL.

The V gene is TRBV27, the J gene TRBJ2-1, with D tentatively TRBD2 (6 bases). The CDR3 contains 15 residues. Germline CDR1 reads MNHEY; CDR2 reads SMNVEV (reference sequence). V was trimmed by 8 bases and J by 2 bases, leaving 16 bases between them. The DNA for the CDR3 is TGTGCCAGCCAACCTATAGCGGCCACCTACAATGAGCAGTTCTTC. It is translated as CASQPIAATYNEQFF.

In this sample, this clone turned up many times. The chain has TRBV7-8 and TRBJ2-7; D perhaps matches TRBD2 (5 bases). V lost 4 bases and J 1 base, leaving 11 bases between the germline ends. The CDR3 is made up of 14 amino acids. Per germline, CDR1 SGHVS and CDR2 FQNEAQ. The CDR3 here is CASSSRDFSYEQYF. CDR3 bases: TGTGCCAGCAGCTCCCGGGATTTTTCCTACGAGCAGTACTTC.

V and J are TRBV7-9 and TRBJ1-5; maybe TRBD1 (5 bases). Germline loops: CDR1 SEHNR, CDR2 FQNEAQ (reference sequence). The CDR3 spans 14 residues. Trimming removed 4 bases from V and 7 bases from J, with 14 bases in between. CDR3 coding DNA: TGTGCCAGCAGCTCTAGCCTCGGGGGACAGCCCCAGCATTTT. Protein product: CASSSSLGGQPQHF.

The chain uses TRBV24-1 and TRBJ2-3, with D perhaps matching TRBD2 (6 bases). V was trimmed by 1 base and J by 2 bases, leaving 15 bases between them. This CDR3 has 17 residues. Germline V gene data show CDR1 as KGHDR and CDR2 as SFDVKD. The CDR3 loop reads CATSDLVRAGHTDTQYF. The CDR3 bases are TGTGCCACCAGTGATTTAGTTCGAGCGGGCCACACAGATACGCAGTATTTT.

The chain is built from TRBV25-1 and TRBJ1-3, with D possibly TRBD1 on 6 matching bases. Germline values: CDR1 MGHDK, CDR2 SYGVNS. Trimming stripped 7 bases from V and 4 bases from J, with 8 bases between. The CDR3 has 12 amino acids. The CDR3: CASMGGGNTIYF. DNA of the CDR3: TGTGCCAGCATGGGGGGCGGAAACACCATATATTTT.

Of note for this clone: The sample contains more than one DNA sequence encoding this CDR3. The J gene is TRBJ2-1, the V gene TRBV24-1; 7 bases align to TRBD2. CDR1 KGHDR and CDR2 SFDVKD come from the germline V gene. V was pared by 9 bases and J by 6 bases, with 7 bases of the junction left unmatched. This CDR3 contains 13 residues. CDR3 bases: TGTGCCACCTCCGCTAGCGGAGTCAATGAGCAGTTCTTC. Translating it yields CATSASGVNEQFF.